This T cell receptor (beta chain) was found in a study of cytomegalovirus exposure and HLA in healthy donors. TCRdb's table, derived via immunoSEQ multiplex PCR, lists solely in-frame clones and lacks some. The sample lists 120,000 or so clones, approximately 88% occurring once. There are 13 residues in the CDR3. Germline CDR1 is WNHNN and CDR2 is SYGVQD (reference sequence). The V end lost 4 bases, the J end lost 8 bases, and 14 bases lay between the germline ends. The clonotype originates from a man between 18 and 29 years old in good health and CMV-seronegative. Sequenced input: PBMCs. J is TRBJ1-1 and V is TRBV10-1; D remains ambiguous. The CDR3 DNA sequence: TGCGCCAGCAGTGTCGGAGTCGACCGAGAAGCTTTCTTT. Translated: CASSVGVDREAFF.